A single sample gave rise to the 18 T cell receptor beta chains below, sequenced in a study of healthy donors' naive CD4 and CD8 T cells. Each TCR library used roughly 490 ng of total RNA and a linear amplification protocol. MiXCR, run by TCRdb on the reads, gives a single entry per CDR3 protein. Here the sample spans some 190,000 distinct CDR3 sequences, 65% to 75% being singletons. Sequenced input: naive CD4+ and CD8+ T cells sorted from blood, pooled from several donors. Receptors were obtained from a pool of human donors in good health; the sample pools cells from several healthy donors.

The V and J genes are TRBV4-1 and TRBJ1-2; D might be TRBD1 (6 bases). Per the germline V gene, CDR1 is MGHRA and CDR2 is YSYEKL. The ends were cut back, 0 bases at V and 4 bases at J, with 6 bases in the middle. CDR3 length: 13 residues. In DNA form, the CDR3 reads TGCGCCAGCAGCCAAGAGGACAGCTATGGCTACACCTTC. This gives the protein CASSQEDSYGYTF.

CDR3 amino acids: CASSLDAQETQYF. The DNA of the CDR3 is TGTGCCAGCAGCCTTGATGCCCAAGAGACCCAGTACTTC. V is TRBV11-2 and J is TRBJ2-5; no clear D gene. CDR1 and CDR2 from the germline V gene are SGHAT and FQNNGV. Trimming left V 5 bases short and J 1 base short, with 8 bases between. CDR3 length: 13 residues. Full variable domain (missing parts from reference TRBV11-2 and TRBJ2-5): EAGVAQSPRYKIIEKRQSVAFWCNPISGHATLYWYQQILGQGPKLLIQFQNNGVVDDSQLPKDRFSAERLKGVDSTLKIQPAKLEDSAVYLCASSLDAQETQYFGPGTRLLVL.

The V gene is TRBV6-1, the J gene TRBJ2-3; unclear D gene. This CDR3 spans 13 amino acids. CDR1 and CDR2 from the germline V gene are MNHNS and SASEGT. V gave up 5 bases and J gave up 6 bases, with 12 bases separating them. In DNA form, the CDR3 reads TGTGCCAGCAGTCAGGTGGCGACGGATACGCAGTATTTT. Its translation: CASSQVATDTQYF.

The chain joins TRBV4-2 to TRBJ1-6; D unresolved. CDR1 and CDR2 from the germline V gene are LGHNA and YNFKEQ. The CDR3 is 16 amino acids. The V end lost 0 bases, the J end lost 9 bases, and 15 bases lay between the germline ends. CDR3 sequence reads: CASSQEPPGPGSPLHF. In DNA, the CDR3 is TGTGCCAGCAGCCAAGAACCTCCGGGCCCGGGTTCACCCCTCCACTTT.

V and J are TRBV19 and TRBJ2-6, with 8 nucleotides matching TRBD1. Germline V gives CDR1 LNHDA, CDR2 SQIVND (reference sequence). J gave up 2 bases and V 6 bases, and 6 bases lay outside the gene matches. The CDR3 contains 16 residues. The chain's CDR3 is CASRRTGITGANVLTF. The CDR3 nucleotides are TGTGCCAGTAGAAGGACAGGGATCACTGGGGCCAACGTCCTGACTTTC.

The chain recombines TRBV2 with TRBJ2-1, with D maybe TRBD2 (5 bases). The CDR3 is made up of 12 amino acids. Germline lookup yields CDR1 SNHLY and CDR2 FYNNEI. V shed 8 bases and J shed 4 bases, with 9 bases lying between them. CDR3 DNA sequence: TGTGCCAGCGGACTGGATTACAATGAGCAGTTCTTC. Translating it yields CASGLDYNEQFF. Variable domain in full (rest from reference TRBV2 and TRBJ2-1): EPEVTQTPSHQVTQMGQEVILRCVPISNHLYFYWYRQILGQKVEFLVSFYNNEISEKSEIFDDQFSVERPDGSNFTLKIRSTKLEDSAMYFCASGLDYNEQFFGPGTRLTVL.

V and J are TRBV29-1 and TRBJ1-2; D is ambiguous. This CDR3 is built from 11 residues. The germline V and J ends were trimmed by 4 bases and 11 bases, with 14 bases remaining between them. In germline, CDR1 is SQVTM, CDR2 ANQGSEA. CDR3 sequence (DNA): TGCAGCGTTGGCGATATTTTAGGTTACACCTTC. Amino acid sequence: CSVGDILGYTF. Supplemented by reference TRBV29-1 and TRBJ1-2, the full variable domain reads SAVISQKPSRDICQRGTSLTIQCQVDSQVTMMFWYRQQPGQSLTLIATANQGSEATYESGFVIDKFPISRPNLTFSTLTVSNMSPEDSSIYLCSVGDILGYTFGSGTRLTVV.

The V and J genes are TRBV19 and TRBJ1-1; no reliable D call. The CDR3 has 13 residues. CDR1 and CDR2 (germline): LNHDA, SQIVND (reference sequence). Trimming pared 3 bases from V and 1 base from J, leaving 6 bases between. In nucleotides, the CDR3 is TGTGCCAGTAGTATCCGCCGGAACACTGAAGCTTTCTTT. It encodes CASSIRRNTEAFF.

This clonotype has just one count. This sequence joins TRBV21-1 and TRBJ2-7; the D segment call TRBD1 is taken from the table without a DNA check. TRBV21-1 is a pseudogene locus. The CDR3 covers 15 residues. Here the CDR3 reads CASSTSSPDTYEQYF. CDR3 sequence (DNA): TGTGCCAGCAGCACGTCGTCCCCTGATACCTACGAGCAGTACTTC.

The CDR3 loop reads CASSFMIASGEQFF. The CDR3 DNA follows: TGTGCCAGCAGCTTTATGATAGCTTCGGGTGAGCAGTTCTTC. V is TRBV5-6 and J is TRBJ2-1; D is undetermined. The CDR3 consists of 14 residues. V was cut by 2 bases and J by 9 bases, with 15 bases left in between. Germline lookup yields CDR1 SGHDT and CDR2 YYEEEE.

Comments on this clonotype: At one end, the junction sequence differs from germline, possibly due to a read error. The gene calls are TRBV28 and TRBJ2-7, with D tentatively TRBD1 (5 bases). The CDR3 consists of 14 residues. The germline gives CDR1 MDHEN, CDR2 SYDVKM. The CDR3 region is CASSLYRPLYGQYF. The CDR3 coding sequence is TGTGCCAGCAGTTTATACAGGCCCCTCTACGGGCAGTACTTC.

The chain carries TRBV15 and TRBJ2-1, with D maybe TRBD2 (6 bases). The CDR3 spans 14 residues. Trimming took 0 bases from V and 5 from J, leaving 8 bases between them. Germline V lookup: CDR1 LNHNV, CDR2 YYDKDF (reference sequence). The CDR3 DNA reads as TGTGCCACCAGCAGAGATCGGGGGAACAATGAGCAGTTCTTC. This codes for CATSRDRGNNEQFF.

V is TRBV27 and J is TRBJ1-1; D remains unclear. Trimming took off 6 bases at V and 4 bases at J, with 18 bases between the two ends. The CDR3 loop spans 15 amino acids. Germline V gives CDR1 MNHEY, CDR2 SMNVEV (reference sequence). Written as DNA, the CDR3 is TGTGCCAGCAGCCCGTGGGAGGGCGATACCACTGAAGCTTTCTTT. Translated: CASSPWEGDTTEAFF.

The rearrangement joins TRBV11-1 to TRBJ1-1; D is unresolved. From germline, CDR1 is SGHAT and CDR2 FQDESV (reference sequence). The CDR3 covers 13 residues. The ends were cut back, 2 bases at V and 6 bases at J, with 10 bases in the middle. This chain's CDR3 is CASSLFSEAEAFF. The CDR3 DNA sequence: TGTGCCAGCAGCTTATTCTCTGAAGCTGAAGCTTTCTTT.

The table lists this clonotype with a count of one. Germline and junction disagree at one end, which may indicate a read error. The V call is TRBV12-5, the J call TRBJ1-5; D gene ambiguous. The CDR3 sequence is 20 residues long. Germline loops: CDR1 LGHNT, CDR2 FRNRAP. The CDR3 reads CASGLVHLAIQVQMHQPQHF. CDR3 DNA: TGTGCTAGTGGCTTGGTACATCTGGCCATCCAAGTACAGATGCATCAGCCCCAGCATTTT.

The chain is built from TRBV29-1 and TRBJ1-6; TRBD1 is a possible D gene (5 bases). This CDR3 is built from 14 residues. The V and J ends lost 6 bases and 6 bases respectively, with 15 bases between them. Germline CDR1 and CDR2: SQVTM and ANQGSEA. CDR3 in amino acids: CSVVIDRVNSPLHF. CDR3 bases: TGCAGCGTCGTTATCGACAGAGTTAATTCACCCCTCCACTTT.

CDR3 nucleotides: TGCAGCGCTATGGGACTGTTCTCTGGAAACACCATATATTTT. It specifies CSAMGLFSGNTIYF. This chain links TRBV29-1 with TRBJ1-3; D possibly corresponds to TRBD1 (5 bases). This CDR3 has 14 residues. Germline V gene lookup returns CDR1 SQVTM and CDR2 ANQGSEA. Trimming cost V 7 bases and J 0 bases, with 13 bases left between them. Full variable domain (outside the CDR3, taken from reference TRBV29-1 and TRBJ1-3): SAVISQKPSRDICQRGTSLTIQCQVDSQVTMMFWYRQQPGQSLTLIATANQGSEATYESGFVIDKFPISRPNLTFSTLTVSNMSPEDSSIYLCSAMGLFSGNTIYFGEGSWLTVV.

This chain uses TRBV19 with TRBJ2-2; D uncertain. The CDR3 spans 17 residues. V was clipped by 1 base and J by 0 bases, with 12 bases between them. Germline V gene sequence: CDR1 LNHDA, CDR2 SQIVND (reference sequence). In nucleotides, the CDR3 is TGTGCCAGTAGTATAGGGCTGGGGTCCGCGAACACCGGGGAGCTGTTTTTT. It is translated as CASSIGLGSANTGELFF.